A selection of T cell receptor beta chains follows, all from one sample in a study of T cell responses to AZD1222 COVID-19 vaccine. Generated by immunoSEQ multiplex PCR, the TCRdb table keeps only in-frame clones and is missing some. The table records 90,000 to 120,000 clones, approximately 90% of them present only once. The sequencing used peripheral blood, collected on day 0 of AZD1222 vaccination. The receptors stem from an adult in good health. Each CDR3 is given with its conserved first and last residue. The order of the fields is clone size, J gene, D gene, CDR3 length, V gene, CDR3 DNA, CDR3 protein. A D gene is named only where the DNA matches it firmly. For some rows the clone size is stated as once, few or many, or as a class when expanded; others skip it.

few	TRBJ1-5	.	17	TRBV2	TGTGCCAGCAGTGAAGCAGGGGCGGTTCAAAGCAATCAGCCCCAGCATTTT	CASSEAGAVQSNQPQHF
.	TRBJ2-7	.	17	TRBV3-1/TRBV3-2	TGTGCCAGCAGCCAAGAAAAGGAGGGGGCTCTATCCTACGAGCAGTACTTC	CASSQEKEGALSYEQYF
.	TRBJ2-1	TRBD2	18	TRBV9	TGTGCCAGCAGCGTAGGTACTAGCGGGAGGTGGGGCTACAATGAGCAGTTCTTC	CASSVGTSGRWGYNEQFF
.	TRBJ2-3	TRBD1	20	TRBV6-2/TRBV6-3	TGTGCCAGCAGTTACCCTGAGGGCCCCAGGGGGCGGTCTAGCACAGATACGCAGTATTTT	CASSYPEGPRGRSSTDTQYF
.	TRBJ1-5	.	11	TRBV27	TGTGCGACCGGGGAGGATCAGCCCCAGCATTTT	CATGEDQPQHF
few	TRBJ2-7	.	13	TRBV19	TGTGCCAGTATGGGTGGGTCAAGGAACGAGCAGTACTTC	CASMGGSRNEQYF
.	TRBJ1-5	TRBD1	17	TRBV4-3	TGCGCCAGCAGCCAAGAGGCCCACACACAATCAGGGGGGCCCCAGCATTTT	CASSQEAHTQSGGPQHF
.	TRBJ1-1	.	13	TRBV3-1/TRBV3-2	TGTGCCAGCAGCCCCAGAGCGACGGGTGAAGCTTTCTTT	CASSPRATGEAFF
.	TRBJ2-7	TRBD1	14	TRBV3-1/TRBV3-2	TGTGCCAGCGGGTTAGGACAGGGCCTTTACGAGCAGTACTTC	CASGLGQGLYEQYF
.	TRBJ2-2	.	15	TRBV21-1	TGTGCCAGCAGCTCACGGGACATACACACCGGGGAGCTGTTTTTT	CASSSRDIHTGELFF
.	TRBJ2-2	.	14	TRBV6-6	TGTGCCAGCAGTTATAGGGGAACCACCGGGGAGCTGTTTTTT	CASSYRGTTGELFF
.	TRBJ1-3	.	12	TRBV12-3/TRBV12-4	TGTGCCAGCAGTTTATACGGAAACACCATATATTTT	CASSLYGNTIYF
.	TRBJ1-3	.	15	TRBV6-5	TGTGCCAGTAGAAGACAGGCGAGCTCTGGAAACACCATATATTTT	CASRRQASSGNTIYF
.	TRBJ2-7	.	14	TRBV24-1	TGTGCCACCAGTGAGGCTGGCAGCTCCTACGAGCAGTACTTC	CATSEAGSSYEQYF
.	TRBJ2-7	.	16	TRBV18	TGTGCCAGCTCCCTTACCCCAGGACGGACTGCCTACGAGCAGTACTTC	CASSLTPGRTAYEQYF
.	TRBJ1-1	.	18	TRBV6-2/TRBV6-3	TGTGCCAGCAGTTTAATCGGGACACAGGGCCAAATAGGGACTGAAGCTTTCTTT	CASSLIGTQGQIGTEAFF
.	TRBJ1-1	TRBD1	16	TRBV6-1	TGTGCCAGCAGTGACCTGGGGACAGGGCTAAACACTGAAGCTTTCTTT	CASSDLGTGLNTEAFF
.	TRBJ2-6	.	15	TRBV5-6	TGTGCCAGCAGTCGTGGACTCTCTGGGGCCAACGTCCTGACTTTC	CASSRGLSGANVLTF
.	TRBJ1-1	.	13	TRBV3-1/TRBV3-2	TGTGCCAGCAGCCAGCAGGCTAAGGCTGAAGCTTTCTTT	CASSQQAKAEAFF
.	TRBJ2-7	.	14	TRBV6-5	TGTGCCAGCAGTTCCCAGGGGGGGTCCTACGAGCAGTACTTC	CASSSQGGSYEQYF
.	TRBJ2-1	.	15	TRBV27	TGTGCCAGCAGTTTGGTTGCGGCAGCCTACAATGAGCAGTTCTTC	CASSLVAAAYNEQFF
once	TRBJ2-1	.	14	TRBV20-1	TGCAGTGCTAGTCCCGGGAAACCCTACAATGAGCAGTTCTTC	CSASPGKPYNEQFF
.	TRBJ2-2	.	18	TRBV4-3	TGCGCCAGCAGCCAAGATAAGGCAGGGATCGCGAACACCGGGGAGCTGTTTTTT	CASSQDKAGIANTGELFF
.	TRBJ1-2	.	13	TRBV12-3/TRBV12-4	TGTGCCAGCACCCCAGGAAGGGCCTATGGCTACACCTTC	CASTPGRAYGYTF
.	TRBJ1-2	TRBD1	12	TRBV9	TGTGCCAGCAGGGACAGGGTGGATGGCTACACCTTC	CASRDRVDGYTF
.	TRBJ1-2	.	14	TRBV11-2	TGTGCCAGCAGCTTCGGGCCTCAGTCCTATGGCTACACCTTC	CASSFGPQSYGYTF
.	TRBJ1-2	.	13	TRBV13	TGTGCCAGCAGCTTGGGGATCAACTATGGCTACACCTTC	CASSLGINYGYTF
.	TRBJ2-7	.	15	TRBV4-3	TGCGCCAGCAGCCAAGAATCGGGACACTTCTACGAGCAGTACTTC	CASSQESGHFYEQYF
.	TRBJ1-2	.	18	TRBV9	TGTGCCAGCACCAGGTCCGGGACCGCAGGGGAAGCTAACTATGGCTACACCTTC	CASTRSGTAGEANYGYTF
.	TRBJ1-2	TRBD1	14	TRBV5-6	TGTGCCAGCAGCTTCACAGGGGGCTTTGAAGGCTACACCTTC	CASSFTGGFEGYTF
.	TRBJ2-2	.	16	TRBV10-3	TGTGCCATCAGGAAGGGGGGGACAGCACCTACCGGGGAGCTGTTTTTT	CAIRKGGTAPTGELFF
.	TRBJ2-1	.	13	TRBV7-2	TGTGCCAGCAGTCGGGACCGGGCCAATGAGCAGTTCTTC	CASSRDRANEQFF
.	TRBJ1-2	.	14	TRBV3-1/TRBV3-2	TGTGCCAGCAGCCAAGTGGAAGCAAATTATGGCTACACCTTC	CASSQVEANYGYTF
.	TRBJ2-2	.	16	TRBV7-8	TGTGCCAGCAGCGAAGGGGCAGGGGCGAACACCGGGGAGCTGTTTTTT	CASSEGAGANTGELFF
.	TRBJ2-2	TRBD2	18	TRBV4-3	TGCGCCAGCAGCCACCAGACTAGCGGGAGGGCCGGAACCGGGGAGCTGTTTTTT	CASSHQTSGRAGTGELFF
.	TRBJ1-1	.	15	TRBV28	TGTGCCAGCAGTACCCCACAGGGAATAAACACTGAAGCTTTCTTT	CASSTPQGINTEAFF
.	TRBJ1-3	.	12	TRBV12-3/TRBV12-4	TGTGCCAGCAGTTTATCTGGAAACACCATATATTTT	CASSLSGNTIYF
.	TRBJ2-7	.	14	TRBV5-6	TGTGCCAGCAGCTTTCCGGGCCTCGCCTACGAGCAGTACTTC	CASSFPGLAYEQYF
.	TRBJ1-5	TRBD1	14	TRBV7-2	TGTGCCAGCAGCCTAAGACAGGGTAGGGAGCCCCAGCATTTT	CASSLRQGREPQHF
.	TRBJ1-2	.	13	TRBV10-3	TGTGCCAGCTTGAGCGGAAATAACTATGGCTACACCTTC	CASLSGNNYGYTF
.	TRBJ2-1	TRBD2	16	TRBV6-2/TRBV6-3	TGTGCCAGCAGTTACTCGGGACTAGCGGGACGAATTGAGCAGTTCTTC	CASSYSGLAGRIEQFF
.	TRBJ2-2	.	16	TRBV24-1	TGTGCCACCAGTGACTGGGACGGCCCGAACACCGGGGAGCTGTTTTTT	CATSDWDGPNTGELFF
.	TRBJ1-5	.	13	TRBV11-1	TGTGCCAGCAGCTCTGGCCCGGTGGAGCCCCAGCATTTT	CASSSGPVEPQHF
few	TRBJ2-7	.	14	TRBV5-1	TGCGCCAGCAGCTTCTTGGGGCACTCCTACGAGCAGTACTTC	CASSFLGHSYEQYF
once	TRBJ1-2	TRBD1	14	TRBV9	TGTGCCAGCAGCGCGACAGGGAATAACTATGGCTACACCTTC	CASSATGNNYGYTF
.	TRBJ2-7	.	14	TRBV24-1	TGTGCCACCAGTGATCCTAGCACGAGCTACGAGCAGTACTTC	CATSDPSTSYEQYF
.	TRBJ2-7	.	18	TRBV4-3	TGCGCCAGCAGCCAAGATCTGGGCCTCCCTCCCTCCGAAGAGGAGCAGTACTTC	CASSQDLGLPPSEEEQYF
.	TRBJ1-1	TRBD1	16	TRBV5-1	TGCGCCAGCAGCATCGACAGGGGGCGACTGAACACTGAAGCTTTCTTT	CASSIDRGRLNTEAFF
.	TRBJ2-3	.	14	TRBV6-2/TRBV6-3	TGTGCCAGCAGTTCGCCTCTATTACCGGATACGCAGTATTTT	CASSSPLLPDTQYF
.	TRBJ1-5	.	14	TRBV30	TGTGCCTGGAGTGTATGGGGTAGCAATCAGCCCCAGCATTTT	CAWSVWGSNQPQHF
.	TRBJ1-3	TRBD1	15	TRBV9	TGTGCCAGCAGCCCCCGGACAGGGGCTGGAAACACCATATATTTT	CASSPRTGAGNTIYF
.	TRBJ1-1	TRBD1	19	TRBV15	TGTGCCACCAGCAGGGGAACTCACCTCCTGATCAGACAGGGACCTGAAGCTTTCTTT	CATSRGTHLLIRQGPEAFF